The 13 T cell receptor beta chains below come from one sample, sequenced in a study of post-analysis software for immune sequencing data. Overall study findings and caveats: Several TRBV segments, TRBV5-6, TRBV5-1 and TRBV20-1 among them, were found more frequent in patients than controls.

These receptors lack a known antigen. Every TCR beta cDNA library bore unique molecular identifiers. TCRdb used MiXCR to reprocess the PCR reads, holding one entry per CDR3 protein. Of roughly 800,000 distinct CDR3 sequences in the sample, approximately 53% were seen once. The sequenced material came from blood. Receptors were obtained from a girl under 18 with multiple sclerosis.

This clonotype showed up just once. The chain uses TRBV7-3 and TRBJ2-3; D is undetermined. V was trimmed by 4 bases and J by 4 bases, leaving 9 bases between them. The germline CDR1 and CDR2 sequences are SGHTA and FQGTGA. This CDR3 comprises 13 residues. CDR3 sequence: CASSSPSADTQYF. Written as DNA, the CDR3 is TGTGCCAGCAGCTCTCCCAGCGCAGATACGCAGTATTTT.

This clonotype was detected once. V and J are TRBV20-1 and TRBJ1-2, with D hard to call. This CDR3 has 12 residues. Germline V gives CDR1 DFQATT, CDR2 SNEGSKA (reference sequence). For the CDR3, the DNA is TGCAGAGGTGGGAGCTTGAACTATGGCTACACCTTC. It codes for CRGGSLNYGYTF.

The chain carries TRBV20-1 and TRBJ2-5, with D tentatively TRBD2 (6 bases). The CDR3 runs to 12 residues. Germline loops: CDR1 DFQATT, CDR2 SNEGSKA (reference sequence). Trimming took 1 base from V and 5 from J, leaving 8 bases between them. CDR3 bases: TGCAGTGCTAGAGCGGGGGTGGAGACCCAGTACTTC. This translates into CSARAGVETQYF.

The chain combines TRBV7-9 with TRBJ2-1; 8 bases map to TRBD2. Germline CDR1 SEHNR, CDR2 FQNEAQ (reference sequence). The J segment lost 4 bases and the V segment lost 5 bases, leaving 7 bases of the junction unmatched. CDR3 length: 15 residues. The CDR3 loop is CASSATSGLYNEQFF. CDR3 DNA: TGTGCCAGCAGCGCTACTAGCGGACTTTACAATGAGCAGTTCTTC.

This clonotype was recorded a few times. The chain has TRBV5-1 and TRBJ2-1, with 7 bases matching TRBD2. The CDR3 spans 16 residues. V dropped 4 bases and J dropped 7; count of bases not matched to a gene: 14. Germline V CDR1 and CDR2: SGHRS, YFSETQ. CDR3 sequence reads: CASSPLGGRAGNEQFF. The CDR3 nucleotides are TGCGCCAGCAGCCCCCTCGGGGGGAGGGCCGGGAATGAGCAGTTCTTC.

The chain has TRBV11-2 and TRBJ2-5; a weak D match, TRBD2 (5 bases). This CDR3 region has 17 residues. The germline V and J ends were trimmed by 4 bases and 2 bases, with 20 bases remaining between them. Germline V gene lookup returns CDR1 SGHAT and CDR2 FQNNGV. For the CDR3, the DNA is TGTGCCAGCAGCTCACTGGTCTTAGCGACTCAGCAAGAGACCCAGTACTTC. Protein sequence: CASSSLVLATQQETQYF.

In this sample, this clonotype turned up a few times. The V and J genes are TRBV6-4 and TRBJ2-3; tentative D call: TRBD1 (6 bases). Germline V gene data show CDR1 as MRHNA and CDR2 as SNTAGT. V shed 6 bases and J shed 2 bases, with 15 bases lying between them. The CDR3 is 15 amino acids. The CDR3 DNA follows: TGTGCCAGCAGCCAGACAGGAACGCCCACAGATACGCAGTATTTT. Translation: CASSQTGTPTDTQYF.

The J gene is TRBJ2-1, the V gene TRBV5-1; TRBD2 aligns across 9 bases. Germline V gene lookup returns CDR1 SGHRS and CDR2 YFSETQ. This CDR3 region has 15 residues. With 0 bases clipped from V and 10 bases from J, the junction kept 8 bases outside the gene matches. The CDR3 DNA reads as TGCGCCAGCAGCTTGGCCGGGACTAGCAACCAAGAGCAGTTCTTC. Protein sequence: CASSLAGTSNQEQFF.

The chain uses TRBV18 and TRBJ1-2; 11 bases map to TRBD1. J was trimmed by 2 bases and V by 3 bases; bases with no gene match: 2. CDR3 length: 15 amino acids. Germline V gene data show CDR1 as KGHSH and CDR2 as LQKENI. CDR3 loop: CASSPGQGANYGYTF. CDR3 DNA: TGTGCCAGCTCACCCGGACAGGGGGCAAACTATGGCTACACCTTC.

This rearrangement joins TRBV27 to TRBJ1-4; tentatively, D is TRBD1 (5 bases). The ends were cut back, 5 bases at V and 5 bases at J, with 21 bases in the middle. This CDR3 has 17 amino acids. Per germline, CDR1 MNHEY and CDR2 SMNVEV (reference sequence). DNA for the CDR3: TGTGCCAGCAGTCCCCGCCGAATGTGGGGGGGAAATGAAAAACTGTTTTTT. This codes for CASSPRRMWGGNEKLFF.

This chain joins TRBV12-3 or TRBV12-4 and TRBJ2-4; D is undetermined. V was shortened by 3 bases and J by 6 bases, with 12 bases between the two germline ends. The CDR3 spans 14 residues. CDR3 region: CASSFGGDANIQYF. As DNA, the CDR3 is TGTGCCAGCAGTTTTGGCGGAGATGCAAACATTCAGTACTTC.

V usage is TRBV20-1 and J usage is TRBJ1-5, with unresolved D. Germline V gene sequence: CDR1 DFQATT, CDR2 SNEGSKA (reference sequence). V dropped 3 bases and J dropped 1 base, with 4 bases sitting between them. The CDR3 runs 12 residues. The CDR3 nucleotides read TGCAGTGCTAGCGGCAGCAATCAGCCCCAGCATTTT. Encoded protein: CSASGSNQPQHF.

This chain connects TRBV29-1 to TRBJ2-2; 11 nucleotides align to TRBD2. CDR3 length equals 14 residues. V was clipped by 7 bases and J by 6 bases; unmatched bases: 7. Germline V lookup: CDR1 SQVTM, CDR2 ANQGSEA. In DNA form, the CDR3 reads TGCAGCGCACAACTAGCGGGAGTATCCGGGGAGCTGTTTTTT. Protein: CSAQLAGVSGELFF.